A single T cell receptor (beta chain) is shown here with its context. What it binds is not known. The data stem from a study of cytomegalovirus exposure and HLA in healthy donors. Findings and limits, study-wide: V- and J-gene trimming of TCR beta was linked (in a later analysis) to a missense DCLRE1C variant. The authors later found HLA-associated TCR beta chains more clonally expanded than equally common others.

The PCR was carried out with 60 Vbeta primers and 13 Jbeta primers. Measured with immunoSEQ multiplex PCR; TCRdb has only the in-frame clones, and not every one. This sample has about 180,000 clones; over 75% occur once, and the top ten carry over 2%. Germline assignment: CDR1 SEHNR and CDR2 FQNEAQ (reference sequence). CDR3 length: 14 amino acids. V gave up 2 bases and J gave up 1 base, with 7 bases separating them. Sequenced sample: PBMCs. The TCR comes from a man aged 55 to 70 in good health and CMV-seronegative. The rearrangement links TRBV7-9 to TRBJ2-3; D ambiguous. The CDR3 region is CASSLSTGTDTQYF. CDR3 bases: TGTGCCAGCAGCTTATCCACTGGCACAGATACGCAGTATTTT.